This TCR beta chain was sequenced during a study of OX40 agonist ivuxolimab in advanced cancers. Turning to the study itself: At 0.01 to 10 mg/kg, ivuxolimab was administered intravenously to patients every 2 weeks. Dose-escalation patients were diagnosed with hepatocellular carcinoma, melanoma, renal cell cancer or head and neck cancer.

Note on this clone: Its antigen is unidentified.

With 6 bases removed from V and 8 bases from J, the gap between germline ends came to 13 bases. Germline values: CDR1 MNHEY, CDR2 SVGAGI. The CDR3 runs 13 residues. Study-level results: Antigens targeted by the expanded peripheral T cells were not determined.

Clones were read by immunoSEQ multiplex PCR, and TCRdb kept only the in-frame ones, dropping some. Of some 42,000 clones detected, 75% to 90% appear once; the ten largest clones hold about 30%. Sequencing was performed on CD4+ or CD8+ T cells sorted from blood, taken in a trial of the OX40 agonist ivuxolimab. This chain uses TRBV6-5 with TRBJ1-4, with D unresolved. The TCR sequence derives from an adult with an advanced solid tumor such as melanoma, head and neck, liver or kidney cancer. Here the CDR3 reads CASSSRPPEKLFF. The CDR3 nucleotides are TGTGCCAGCAGCTCCCGGCCACCGGAAAAACTGTTTTTT.